This is a list of T cell receptor beta chains from one sample in a study of cytomegalovirus exposure and HLA in healthy donors. Clones were read by immunoSEQ multiplex PCR, and TCRdb kept only the in-frame ones, dropping some. Here the sample spans a few hundred thousand clones, roughly 70% being singletons. What was sequenced was PBMCs. Receptor source: a woman aged 25 to 45 in good health and CMV-seronegative. CDR3s include the opening cysteine and the closing phenylalanine or tryptophan. The order of the fields is J gene, V gene, D gene, clone size, CDR3 length, CDR3 DNA, CDR3 protein. A D gene is named only where the DNA matches it firmly. Clone size is stated in some rows and not others, as once, few, many or a class when expanded.

j_call: TRBJ2-1; v_call: TRBV27; d_call: TRBD2; clone_size: few; cdr3_length: 16; cdr3_nt: TGTGCCAGCAGTTCGACTAGCGGGAGAGGGTCCGATGAGCAGTTCTTC; cdr3_aa: CASSSTSGRGSDEQFF
j_call: TRBJ1-5; v_call: TRBV27; d_call: TRBD1; clone_size: NA; cdr3_length: 16; cdr3_nt: TGTGCCAGCAGTCCTACCCGGGACAGTTTAACCAGGCCCCAGCATTTT; cdr3_aa: CASSPTRDSLTRPQHF
j_call: TRBJ1-6; v_call: TRBV7-3; d_call: TRBD1; clone_size: NA; cdr3_length: 15; cdr3_nt: TGTGCCAGCAGCTTAATGGGACAGGGTAATTCACCCCTCCACTTT; cdr3_aa: CASSLMGQGNSPLHF
j_call: TRBJ2-7; v_call: TRBV5-4; d_call: NA; clone_size: few; cdr3_length: 15; cdr3_nt: TGTGCCAGCAGCCCATGGAATAGCGGAAACTACGAGCAGTACTTC; cdr3_aa: CASSPWNSGNYEQYF
j_call: TRBJ2-7; v_call: TRBV2; d_call: TRBD2; clone_size: NA; cdr3_length: 14; cdr3_nt: TGTGCCAGCAGCGGACTAGCGGGAGGGTACGAGCAGTACTTC; cdr3_aa: CASSGLAGGYEQYF
j_call: TRBJ2-7; v_call: TRBV6-5; d_call: NA; clone_size: NA; cdr3_length: 15; cdr3_nt: TGTGCCAGCAGTTACCAACGTACTAGCTCCTACGAGCAGTACTTC; cdr3_aa: CASSYQRTSSYEQYF
j_call: TRBJ2-2; v_call: TRBV7-3; d_call: TRBD2; clone_size: NA; cdr3_length: 17; cdr3_nt: TGTGCCAGCAGCTCGCCCCCGACTAGCGGGGGATCGGGGGAGCTGTTTTTT; cdr3_aa: CASSSPPTSGGSGELFF
j_call: TRBJ2-1; v_call: TRBV19; d_call: NA; clone_size: NA; cdr3_length: 15; cdr3_nt: TGTGCCAGTAGTGCCTCTAGCGCCGATTATAGGGAGCAGTTCTTC; cdr3_aa: CASSASSADYREQFF
j_call: TRBJ2-1; v_call: TRBV7-3; d_call: TRBD2; clone_size: few; cdr3_length: 15; cdr3_nt: TGTGCCAGCAGCCAGATAGCGGGGGGGCCTGGTGAGCAGTTCTTC; cdr3_aa: CASSQIAGGPGEQFF
j_call: TRBJ2-1; v_call: TRBV27; d_call: NA; clone_size: NA; cdr3_length: 12; cdr3_nt: TGTGCCAGCAGTTTTAGCGGCAATGAGCAGTTCTTC; cdr3_aa: CASSFSGNEQFF
j_call: TRBJ2-1; v_call: TRBV4-2; d_call: NA; clone_size: NA; cdr3_length: 15; cdr3_nt: TGTGCCAGCAGCCAAGATCTCGAGGGATACAATGAGCAGTTCTTC; cdr3_aa: CASSQDLEGYNEQFF
j_call: TRBJ2-5; v_call: TRBV7-9; d_call: TRBD2; clone_size: few; cdr3_length: 14; cdr3_nt: TGTGCCAGCAGCCCGACTAGCGGGGAAGAGACCCAGTACTTC; cdr3_aa: CASSPTSGEETQYF
j_call: TRBJ2-1; v_call: TRBV7-7; d_call: NA; clone_size: NA; cdr3_length: 15; cdr3_nt: TGTGCTATCCGTAAACCGGGACTCGGGGCGGATGAGCAGTTCTTC; cdr3_aa: CAIRKPGLGADEQFF
j_call: TRBJ2-7; v_call: TRBV21-1; d_call: NA; clone_size: NA; cdr3_length: 16; cdr3_nt: TGTGCCAGCAGCAAATATTCTCGCGGGGGCCTGAACGAGCAGTACTTC; cdr3_aa: CASSKYSRGGLNEQYF
j_call: TRBJ1-6; v_call: TRBV11-2; d_call: TRBD1; clone_size: NA; cdr3_length: 14; cdr3_nt: TGTGCCAGCAGGGTACAGGGGTTAACTTCACCCCTCCACTTT; cdr3_aa: CASRVQGLTSPLHF
j_call: TRBJ2-2; v_call: TRBV6-1; d_call: TRBD2; clone_size: NA; cdr3_length: 15; cdr3_nt: TGTGCCAGCAGCCTGACTAGCGGAAACACCGGGGAGCTGTTTTTT; cdr3_aa: CASSLTSGNTGELFF
j_call: TRBJ2-7; v_call: TRBV15; d_call: NA; clone_size: NA; cdr3_length: 13; cdr3_nt: TGTGCCACCAGCAGGGACAGTCCCTACGAGCAGTACTTC; cdr3_aa: CATSRDSPYEQYF
j_call: TRBJ2-7; v_call: TRBV11-2; d_call: TRBD1; clone_size: NA; cdr3_length: 14; cdr3_nt: TGTGCCAGCAGCCGGGACAGGGGGTTCTACGAGCAGTACTTC; cdr3_aa: CASSRDRGFYEQYF
j_call: TRBJ2-5; v_call: TRBV7-9; d_call: TRBD2; clone_size: NA; cdr3_length: 16; cdr3_nt: TGTGCCAGCAGCTTCCTTGCGGGGGGGCCCCAAGAGACCCAGTACTTC; cdr3_aa: CASSFLAGGPQETQYF
j_call: TRBJ1-1; v_call: TRBV14; d_call: NA; clone_size: NA; cdr3_length: 14; cdr3_nt: TGTGCCAGCAGCCAGGGGGGAAAGGGGACTGAAGCTTTCTTT; cdr3_aa: CASSQGGKGTEAFF
j_call: TRBJ2-1; v_call: TRBV9; d_call: NA; clone_size: NA; cdr3_length: 16; cdr3_nt: TGTGCCGGCAGCGGATTAGGACAGAGCTCCTACAATGAGCAGTTCTTC; cdr3_aa: CAGSGLGQSSYNEQFF
j_call: TRBJ2-3; v_call: TRBV11-2; d_call: TRBD1; clone_size: NA; cdr3_length: 15; cdr3_nt: TGTGCCAGCAGCCTTGGGGACAGGGGCACAGATACGCAGTATTTT; cdr3_aa: CASSLGDRGTDTQYF
j_call: TRBJ2-3; v_call: TRBV9; d_call: NA; clone_size: NA; cdr3_length: 13; cdr3_nt: TGTGCCAGCAGCGCTTCAGGGTCCGATACGCAGTATTTT; cdr3_aa: CASSASGSDTQYF
j_call: TRBJ2-7; v_call: TRBV5-4; d_call: TRBD2; clone_size: NA; cdr3_length: 12; cdr3_nt: TGTGCCAGCAGCCTACTAGCGGACGAGCAGTACTTC; cdr3_aa: CASSLLADEQYF
j_call: TRBJ1-5; v_call: TRBV6-1; d_call: NA; clone_size: NA; cdr3_length: 14; cdr3_nt: TGTGCCAGCATGGGTGGGGCTAGCAATCAGCCCCAGCATTTT; cdr3_aa: CASMGGASNQPQHF
j_call: TRBJ1-6; v_call: TRBV10-1; d_call: TRBD1; clone_size: NA; cdr3_length: 14; cdr3_nt: TGCGCCAGCAGTGATCAGGGGGATAATTCACCCCTCCACTTT; cdr3_aa: CASSDQGDNSPLHF
j_call: TRBJ1-5; v_call: TRBV19; d_call: TRBD1; clone_size: NA; cdr3_length: 16; cdr3_nt: TGTGCCAGTAGTATGGGGGACAGGGTGTTCAATCAGCCCCAGCATTTT; cdr3_aa: CASSMGDRVFNQPQHF
j_call: TRBJ1-5; v_call: TRBV2; d_call: TRBD1; clone_size: few; cdr3_length: 15; cdr3_nt: TGTGCCAGCAGTGACGGACAGGGTCCGTATCAGCCCCAGCATTTT; cdr3_aa: CASSDGQGPYQPQHF
j_call: TRBJ2-7; v_call: TRBV29-1; d_call: TRBD2; clone_size: NA; cdr3_length: 13; cdr3_nt: TGCAGCGTTGGGGCTAGCGGGAGCCACGAGCAGTACTTC; cdr3_aa: CSVGASGSHEQYF
j_call: TRBJ1-1; v_call: TRBV6-6; d_call: NA; clone_size: NA; cdr3_length: 11; cdr3_nt: TGTGCCAGCAGTTTAGAAACTGAAGCTTTCTTT; cdr3_aa: CASSLETEAFF
j_call: TRBJ2-1; v_call: TRBV6-4; d_call: TRBD1; clone_size: NA; cdr3_length: 18; cdr3_nt: TGTGCCAGCAGTGACTCCATAGGAGGCCAGGGGGCGAGCAATGAGCAGTTCTTC; cdr3_aa: CASSDSIGGQGASNEQFF
j_call: TRBJ2-2; v_call: TRBV6-6; d_call: TRBD1; clone_size: NA; cdr3_length: 14; cdr3_nt: TGTGCCACCAGACAGGGAAAGGGCACCGGGGAGCTGTTTTTT; cdr3_aa: CATRQGKGTGELFF
j_call: TRBJ1-1; v_call: TRBV2; d_call: TRBD1; clone_size: few; cdr3_length: 14; cdr3_nt: TGTGCCAGCAGTCTAGACAGGGCGAACACTGAAGCTTTCTTT; cdr3_aa: CASSLDRANTEAFF
j_call: TRBJ1-1; v_call: TRBV20-1; d_call: NA; clone_size: NA; cdr3_length: 11; cdr3_nt: TGCAGTGCTCTGGGGGGCACTGAAGCTTTCTTT; cdr3_aa: CSALGGTEAFF